The subject of this entry is one TCR beta chain. This sample stems from a study of T cells in Graves' hyperthyroidism and ophthalmopathy. This CDR3 region has 14 residues. V lost 6 bases, J lost 7 bases, and 5 bases stayed unmatched. Germline CDR1 and CDR2: ENHRY and SYGVKD. Researchers amplified the TCR beta CDR3 regions from RNA transcripts. The HTBI primer set drove a first-round RT-PCR of the TCR CDR3. TCRdb called the multiplex PCR reads again in MiXCR, with one record for every CDR3 protein. The sample lists around 570,000 distinct CDR3 sequences; less than 20% were seen once. The chain recombines TRBV10-3 with TRBJ2-6; 8 nucleotides line up with TRBD1. The sequence came from a middle-aged man with Graves' ophthalmopathy. Sequencing was performed on blood. The CDR3 here is CAISNDRGANVLTF. CDR3 DNA: TGTGCCATCAGCAACGACAGGGGAGCCAACGTCCTGACTTTC.